The 3 T cell receptor beta chains given below trace back to one sample, sequenced in a study of blood T cells in healthy people across ages. PCR was performed a second time for about 7 to 11 cycles using a sample-barcoded 5' primer and a J-beta primer mix. From the 5' RACE reads, TCRdb called clonotypes with MiXCR, one entry per CDR3 protein. The profile shows roughly 2 million distinct CDR3 sequences, 49% of them singletons. Sequencing was done on a sample of blood. Receptor source: a woman in her thirties or forties in good health.

This rearrangement joins TRBV7-9 to TRBJ1-1; no clear D. V was pared by 6 bases and J by 3 bases, with 11 bases between. This CDR3 has 13 amino acids. CDR1 SEHNR and CDR2 FQNEAQ come from the germline V gene (reference sequence). The CDR3 region is CASSSPRDTEAFF. In nucleotides, the CDR3 is TGTGCCAGCAGTTCGCCGCGGGACACTGAAGCTTTCTTT.

CDR3 protein: CASSWVDGLEQYF. CDR3 DNA sequence: TGCGCCAGCAGCTGGGTGGACGGTCTGGAGCAGTACTTC. The chain carries TRBV5-1 and TRBJ2-5; D is uncertain. Germline assignment: CDR1 SGHRS and CDR2 YFSETQ. Trimming left V 3 bases short and J 11 bases short, with 17 bases between. This CDR3 has 13 residues.

The table lists this clonotype with a count of one. This chain uses TRBV6-2 or TRBV6-3 with TRBJ2-4; possibly TRBD1 for D (6 bases). TRBJ2-5 matches the DNA end more closely, so the J call is doubtful. The V gene's germline CDR1 is MNHEY and CDR2 SVGEGT. The CDR3 is made up of 16 amino acids. CDR3 in DNA: TGTGCCAGCAGTAGTCTCAGGGGCACGTCAGTCGAGACCCAGTACTTC. Its translation: CASSSLRGTSVETQYF.